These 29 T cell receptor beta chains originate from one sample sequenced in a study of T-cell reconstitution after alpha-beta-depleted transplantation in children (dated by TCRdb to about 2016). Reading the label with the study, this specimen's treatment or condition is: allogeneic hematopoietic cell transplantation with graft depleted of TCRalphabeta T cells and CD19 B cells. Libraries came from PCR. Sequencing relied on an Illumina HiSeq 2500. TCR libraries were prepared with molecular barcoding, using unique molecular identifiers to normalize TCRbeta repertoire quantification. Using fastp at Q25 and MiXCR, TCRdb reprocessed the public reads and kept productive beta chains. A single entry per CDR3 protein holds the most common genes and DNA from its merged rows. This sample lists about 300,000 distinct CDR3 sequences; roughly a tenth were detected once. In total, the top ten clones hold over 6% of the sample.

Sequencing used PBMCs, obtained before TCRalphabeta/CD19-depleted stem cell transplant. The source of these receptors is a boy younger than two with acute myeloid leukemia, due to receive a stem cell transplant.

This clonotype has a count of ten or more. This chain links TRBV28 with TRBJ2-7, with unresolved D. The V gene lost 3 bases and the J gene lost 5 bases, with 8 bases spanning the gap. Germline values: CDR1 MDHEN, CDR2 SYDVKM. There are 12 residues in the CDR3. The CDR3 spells CASSFVRDEQYF. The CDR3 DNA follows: TGTGCCAGCAGTTTTGTCCGGGACGAGCAGTACTTC.

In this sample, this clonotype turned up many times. CDR3 amino acids: CSVRRTGTTGELFF. DNA of the CDR3: TGCAGCGTCCGAAGGACAGGGACCACCGGGGAGCTGTTTTTT. This rearrangement joins TRBV29-1 to TRBJ2-2; 8 nucleotides match TRBD1. Germline loops: CDR1 SQVTM, CDR2 ANQGSEA. CDR3 size: 14 residues. The J segment lost 4 bases and the V segment lost 6 bases, leaving 7 bases of the junction unmatched.

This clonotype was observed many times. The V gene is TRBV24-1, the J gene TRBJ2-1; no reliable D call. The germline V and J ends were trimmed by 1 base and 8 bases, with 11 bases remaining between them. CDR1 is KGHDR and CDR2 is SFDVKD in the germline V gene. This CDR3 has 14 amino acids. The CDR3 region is CATSDLDRADEQFF. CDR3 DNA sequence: TGTGCCACCAGTGATTTAGATAGGGCGGATGAGCAGTTCTTC.

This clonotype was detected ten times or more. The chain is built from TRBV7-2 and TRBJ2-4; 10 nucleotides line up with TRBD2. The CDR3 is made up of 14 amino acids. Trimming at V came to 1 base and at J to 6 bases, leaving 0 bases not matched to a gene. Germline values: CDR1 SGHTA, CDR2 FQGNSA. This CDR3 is CASSLGLAGNIQYF. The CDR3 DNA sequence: TGTGCCAGCAGCTTAGGACTAGCGGGAAACATTCAGTACTTC.

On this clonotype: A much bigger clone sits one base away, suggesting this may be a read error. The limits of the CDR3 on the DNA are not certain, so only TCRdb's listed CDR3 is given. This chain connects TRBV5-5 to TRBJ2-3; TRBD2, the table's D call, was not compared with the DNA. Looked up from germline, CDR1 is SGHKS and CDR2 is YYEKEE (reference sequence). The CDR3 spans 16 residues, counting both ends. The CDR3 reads CASSQVAGGSTDTLYF.

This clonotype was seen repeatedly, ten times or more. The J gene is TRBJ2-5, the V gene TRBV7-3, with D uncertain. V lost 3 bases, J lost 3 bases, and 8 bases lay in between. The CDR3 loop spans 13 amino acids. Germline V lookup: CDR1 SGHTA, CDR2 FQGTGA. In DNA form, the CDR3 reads TGTGCCAGCAGCTTTGCGTTCGAAGAGACCCAGTACTTC. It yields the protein CASSFAFEETQYF.

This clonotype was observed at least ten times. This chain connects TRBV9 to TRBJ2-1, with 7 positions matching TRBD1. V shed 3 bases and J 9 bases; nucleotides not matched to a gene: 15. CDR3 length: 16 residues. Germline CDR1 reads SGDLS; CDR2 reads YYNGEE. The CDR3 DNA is TGTGCCAGCAGCGACTTGAGGGGGCCCCCCTCCGGTGAGCAGTTCTTC. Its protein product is CASSDLRGPPSGEQFF.

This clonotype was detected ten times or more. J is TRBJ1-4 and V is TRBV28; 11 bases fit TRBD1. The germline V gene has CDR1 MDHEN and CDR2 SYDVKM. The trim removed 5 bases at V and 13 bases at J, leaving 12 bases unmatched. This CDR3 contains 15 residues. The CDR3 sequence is CASSTSGTGGEGLFF. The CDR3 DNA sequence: TGTGCCAGCAGTACCTCCGGGACAGGGGGGGAGGGACTGTTTTTT.

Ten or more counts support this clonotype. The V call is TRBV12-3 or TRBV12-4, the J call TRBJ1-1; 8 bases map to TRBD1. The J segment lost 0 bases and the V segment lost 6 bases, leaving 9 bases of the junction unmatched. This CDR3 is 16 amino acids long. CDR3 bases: TGTGCCAGCAGCACTTTCCGGGACAGGCTGAACACTGAAGCTTTCTTT. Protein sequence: CASSTFRDRLNTEAFF.

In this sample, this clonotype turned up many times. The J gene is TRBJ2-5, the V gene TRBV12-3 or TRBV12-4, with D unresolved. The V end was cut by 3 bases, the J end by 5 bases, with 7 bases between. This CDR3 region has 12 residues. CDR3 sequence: CASSFPRETQYF. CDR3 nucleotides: TGTGCCAGCAGTTTCCCCCGGGAGACCCAGTACTTC.

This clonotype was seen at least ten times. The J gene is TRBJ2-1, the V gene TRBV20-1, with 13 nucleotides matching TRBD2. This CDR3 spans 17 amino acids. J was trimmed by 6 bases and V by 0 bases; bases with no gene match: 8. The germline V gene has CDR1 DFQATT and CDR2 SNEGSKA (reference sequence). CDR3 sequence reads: CSARDPRLAGGRNEQFF. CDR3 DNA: TGCAGTGCTAGAGATCCGCGACTAGCGGGAGGCCGCAATGAGCAGTTCTTC.

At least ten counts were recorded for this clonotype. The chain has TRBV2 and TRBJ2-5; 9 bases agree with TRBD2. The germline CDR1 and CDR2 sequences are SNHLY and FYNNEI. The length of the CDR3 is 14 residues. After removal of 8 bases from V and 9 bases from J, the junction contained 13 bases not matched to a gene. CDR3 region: CASGRTSEVQAQYF. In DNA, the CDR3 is TGTGCCAGCGGCCGGACTAGCGAGGTTCAGGCCCAGTACTTC.

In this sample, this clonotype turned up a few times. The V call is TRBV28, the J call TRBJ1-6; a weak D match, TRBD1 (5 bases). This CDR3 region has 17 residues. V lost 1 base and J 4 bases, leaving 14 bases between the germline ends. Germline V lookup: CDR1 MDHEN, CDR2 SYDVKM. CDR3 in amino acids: CASSLSRPDRYNSPLHF. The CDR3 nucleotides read TGTGCCAGCAGTTTATCTCGCCCCGACAGATATAATTCACCCCTCCACTTT. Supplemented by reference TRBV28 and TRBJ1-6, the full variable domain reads DVKVTQSSRYLVKRTGEKVFLECVQDMDHENMFWYRQDPGLGLRLIYFSYDVKMKEKGDIPEGYSVSREKKERFSLILESASTNQTSMYLCASSLSRPDRYNSPLHFGNGTRLTVT.

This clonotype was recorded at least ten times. The CDR3 region is CASSPLGGNQPQHF. In DNA form, the CDR3 reads TGTGCCAGCAGTCCTCTCGGAGGGAATCAGCCCCAGCATTTT. The gene calls are TRBV28 and TRBJ1-5; no reliable D call. This CDR3 is built from 14 residues. Trimming shortened V by 5 bases and J by 4 bases, and 12 bases separated the two germline ends. The germline V gene has CDR1 MDHEN and CDR2 SYDVKM.

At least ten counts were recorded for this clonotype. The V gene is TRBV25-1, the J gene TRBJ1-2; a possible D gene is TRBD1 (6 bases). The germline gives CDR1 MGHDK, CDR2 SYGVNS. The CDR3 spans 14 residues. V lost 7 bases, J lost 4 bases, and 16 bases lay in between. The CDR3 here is CASTQSGEVYGYTF. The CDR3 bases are TGTGCCAGCACCCAATCAGGGGAGGTCTATGGCTACACCTTC.

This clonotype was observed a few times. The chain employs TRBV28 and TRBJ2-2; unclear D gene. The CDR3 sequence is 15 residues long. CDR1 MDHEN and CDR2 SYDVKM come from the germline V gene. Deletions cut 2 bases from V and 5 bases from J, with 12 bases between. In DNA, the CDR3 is TGTGCCAGCAGTTTAATCATTAAGTCAACCGGGGAGCTGTTTTTT. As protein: CASSLIIKSTGELFF.

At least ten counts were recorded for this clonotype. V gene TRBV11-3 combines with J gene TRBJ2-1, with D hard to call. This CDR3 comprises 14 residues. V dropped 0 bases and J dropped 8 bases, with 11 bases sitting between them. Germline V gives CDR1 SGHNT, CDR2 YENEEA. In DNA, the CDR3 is TGTGCCAGCAGCTTAGATCCAGGAAGCGATGAGCAGTTCTTC. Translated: CASSLDPGSDEQFF.

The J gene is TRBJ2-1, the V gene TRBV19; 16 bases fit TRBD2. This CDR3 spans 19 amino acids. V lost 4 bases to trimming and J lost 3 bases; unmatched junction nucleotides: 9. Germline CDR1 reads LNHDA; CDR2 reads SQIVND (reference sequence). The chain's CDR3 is CASSNPLGLAGGNYNEQFF. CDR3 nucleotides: TGTGCCAGTAGTAACCCCCTGGGACTAGCGGGAGGGAACTACAATGAGCAGTTCTTC.

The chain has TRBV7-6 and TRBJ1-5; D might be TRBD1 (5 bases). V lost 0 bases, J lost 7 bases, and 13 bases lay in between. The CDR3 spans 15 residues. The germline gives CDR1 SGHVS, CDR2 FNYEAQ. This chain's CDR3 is CASSLAGGLGQPQHF. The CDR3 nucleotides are TGTGCCAGCAGCTTAGCGGGGGGGTTGGGGCAGCCCCAGCATTTT.

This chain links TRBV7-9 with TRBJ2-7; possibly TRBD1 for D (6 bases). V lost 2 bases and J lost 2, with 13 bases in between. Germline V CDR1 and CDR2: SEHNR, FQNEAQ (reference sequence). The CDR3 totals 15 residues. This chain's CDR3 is CASSLTGLPTYEQYF. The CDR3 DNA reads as TGTGCCAGCAGCTTAACAGGGCTCCCCACCTACGAGCAGTACTTC.

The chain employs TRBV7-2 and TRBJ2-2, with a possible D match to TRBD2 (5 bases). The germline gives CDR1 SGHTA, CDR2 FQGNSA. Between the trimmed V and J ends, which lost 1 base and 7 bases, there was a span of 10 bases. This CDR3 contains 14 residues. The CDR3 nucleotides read TGTGCCAGCAGCTTAGGTCCGGGGAACGGGGAGCTGTTTTTT. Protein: CASSLGPGNGELFF.

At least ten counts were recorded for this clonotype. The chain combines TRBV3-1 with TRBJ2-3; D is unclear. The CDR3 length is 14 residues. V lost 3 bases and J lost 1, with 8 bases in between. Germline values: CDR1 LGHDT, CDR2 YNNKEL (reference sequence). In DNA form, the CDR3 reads TGTGCCAGCAGCCACATAAGGGGCACAGATACGCAGTATTTT. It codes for CASSHIRGTDTQYF.

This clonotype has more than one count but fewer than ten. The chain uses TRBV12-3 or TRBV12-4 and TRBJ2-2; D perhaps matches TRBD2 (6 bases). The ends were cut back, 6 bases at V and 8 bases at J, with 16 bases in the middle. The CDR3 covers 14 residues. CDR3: CASRPGTFSGELFF. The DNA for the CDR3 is TGTGCCAGCAGACCTGGGACTTTTTCTGGGGAGCTGTTTTTT.

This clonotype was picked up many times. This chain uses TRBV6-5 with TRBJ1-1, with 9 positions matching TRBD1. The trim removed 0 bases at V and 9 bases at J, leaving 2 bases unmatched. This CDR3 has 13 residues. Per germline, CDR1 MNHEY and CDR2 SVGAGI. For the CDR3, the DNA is TGTGCCAGCAGTTACTCGGGGACAGGGAAAGCTTTCTTT. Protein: CASSYSGTGKAFF.

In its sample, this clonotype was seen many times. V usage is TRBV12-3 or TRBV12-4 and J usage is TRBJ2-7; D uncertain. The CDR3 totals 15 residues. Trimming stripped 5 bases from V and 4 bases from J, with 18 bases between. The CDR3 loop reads CASSLLDGLVYEQYF. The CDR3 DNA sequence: TGTGCCAGCAGTCTCCTGGATGGCCTCGTGTACGAGCAGTACTTC.

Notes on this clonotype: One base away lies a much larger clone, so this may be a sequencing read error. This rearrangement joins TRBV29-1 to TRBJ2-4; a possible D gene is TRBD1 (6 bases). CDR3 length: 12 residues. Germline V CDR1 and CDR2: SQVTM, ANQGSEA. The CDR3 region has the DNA TGCAGCGTGGGACATCGGTCGAACATTCAGAACTTC. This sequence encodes CSVGHRSNIQNF.

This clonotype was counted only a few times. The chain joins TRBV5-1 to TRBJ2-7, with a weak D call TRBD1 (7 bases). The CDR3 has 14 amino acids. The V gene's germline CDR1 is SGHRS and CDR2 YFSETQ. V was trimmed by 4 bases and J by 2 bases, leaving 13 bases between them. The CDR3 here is CASSLEGAAYEQYF. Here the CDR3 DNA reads TGCGCCAGCAGCCTGGAGGGGGCTGCCTACGAGCAGTACTTC.

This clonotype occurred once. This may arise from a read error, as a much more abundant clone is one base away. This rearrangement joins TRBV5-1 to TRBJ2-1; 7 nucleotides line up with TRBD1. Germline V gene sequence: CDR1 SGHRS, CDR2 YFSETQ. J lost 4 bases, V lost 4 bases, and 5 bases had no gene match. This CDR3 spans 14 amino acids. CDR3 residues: CASSVGGQYNEQFF. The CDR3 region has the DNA TGCGCCAGCAGCGTTGGGGGACAGTACAATGAGCAGTTCTTC.

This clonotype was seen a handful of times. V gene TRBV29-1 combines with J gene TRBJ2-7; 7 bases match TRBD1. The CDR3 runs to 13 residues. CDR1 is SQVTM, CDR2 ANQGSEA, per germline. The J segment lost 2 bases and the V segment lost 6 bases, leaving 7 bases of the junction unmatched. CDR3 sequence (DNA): TGCAGCGTCCAATCCGGGACAGCCTACGAGCAGTACTTC. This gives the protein CSVQSGTAYEQYF.